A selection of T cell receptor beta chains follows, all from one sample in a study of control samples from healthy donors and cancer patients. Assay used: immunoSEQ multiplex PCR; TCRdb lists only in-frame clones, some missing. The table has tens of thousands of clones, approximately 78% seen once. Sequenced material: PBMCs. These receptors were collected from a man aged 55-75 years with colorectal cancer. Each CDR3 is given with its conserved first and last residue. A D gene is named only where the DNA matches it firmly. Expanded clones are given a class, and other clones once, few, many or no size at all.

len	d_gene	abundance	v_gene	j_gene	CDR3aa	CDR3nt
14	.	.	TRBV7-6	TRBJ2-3	CASSPRRSADTQYF	TGTGCCAGCAGCCCTCGTAGATCCGCAGATACGCAGTATTTT
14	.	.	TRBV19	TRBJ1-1	CASKLGRRSTEAFF	TGTGCCAGTAAATTAGGGAGGAGGAGCACTGAAGCTTTCTTT
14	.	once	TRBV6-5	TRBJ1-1	CASSSGSSNTEAFF	TGTGCCAGCAGTTCAGGCAGCTCAAACACTGAAGCTTTCTTT
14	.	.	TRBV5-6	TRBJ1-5	CASSSYGGRQPQHF	TGTGCCAGCAGCTCCTACGGGGGCCGGCAGCCCCAGCATTTT
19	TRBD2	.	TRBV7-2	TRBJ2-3	CASSLSLPAGGRPTDTQYF	TGTGCCAGCAGCTTATCACTTCCAGCCGGGGGGAGGCCCACAGATACGCAGTATTTT
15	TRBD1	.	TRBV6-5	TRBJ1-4	CASRDRGGTNEKLFF	TGTGCCAGCAGGGACAGGGGAGGAACTAATGAAAAACTGTTTTTT
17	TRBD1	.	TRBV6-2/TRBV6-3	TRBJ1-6	CASSYQTGNINNSPLHF	TGTGCCAGCAGTTACCAGACAGGGAACATCAATAATTCACCCCTCCACTTT
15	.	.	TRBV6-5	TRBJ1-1	CASSPYPGLYTEAFF	TGTGCCAGCAGTCCCTACCCAGGTTTGTACACTGAAGCTTTCTTT
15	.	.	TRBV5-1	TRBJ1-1	CASSTNRRPDTEAFF	TGCGCCAGCAGCACGAACAGGAGGCCCGACACTGAAGCTTTCTTT
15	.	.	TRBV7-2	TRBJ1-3	CASSLDRGTGNTIYF	TGTGCCAGCAGCTTAGATCGGGGGACTGGAAACACCATATATTTT
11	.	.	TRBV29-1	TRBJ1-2	CSIPLGRGYTF	TGCAGCATACCCTTGGGGAGGGGCTACACCTTC
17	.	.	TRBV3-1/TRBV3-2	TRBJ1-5	CASSQSPGAWGNQPQHF	TGTGCCAGCAGCCAATCCCCCGGGGCTTGGGGCAATCAGCCCCAGCATTTT
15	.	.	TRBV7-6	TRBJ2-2	CASSSSTTNTGELFF	TGTGCCAGCAGCTCCTCTACAACGAACACCGGGGAGCTGTTTTTT
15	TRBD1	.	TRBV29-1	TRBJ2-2	CSVARGQVNTGELFF	TGCAGCGTAGCCAGGGGGCAGGTCAACACCGGGGAGCTGTTTTTT
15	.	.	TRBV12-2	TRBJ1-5	CASRRPGQGNQPQHF	TGTGCAAGTCGCCGACCGGGACAGGGGAATCAGCCCCAGCATTTT
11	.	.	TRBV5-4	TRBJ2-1	CASSPVHEQFF	TGTGCCAGCAGTCCTGTCCATGAGCAGTTCTTC
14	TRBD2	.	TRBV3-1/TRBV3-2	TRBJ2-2	CASSQGGTTGELFF	TGTGCCAGCAGCCAGGGGGGGACCACCGGGGAGCTGTTTTTT
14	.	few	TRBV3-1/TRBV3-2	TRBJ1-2	CASSHSRVYYGYTF	TGTGCCAGCAGCCACAGCAGGGTCTATTATGGCTACACCTTC
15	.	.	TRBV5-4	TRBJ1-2	CASSPEGGQVRGYTF	TGTGCCAGCAGCCCGGAGGGAGGTCAGGTGCGGGGCTACACCTTC
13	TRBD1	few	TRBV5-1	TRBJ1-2	CASGTGAGDGYTF	TGCGCCAGCGGTACAGGGGCCGGCGATGGCTACACCTTC
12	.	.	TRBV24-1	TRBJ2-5	CATSDGGETQYF	TGTGCCACCAGTGATGGAGGAGAGACCCAGTACTTC
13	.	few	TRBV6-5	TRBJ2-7	CASRTGLPYEQYF	TGTGCCAGCAGGACCGGTTTGCCTTACGAGCAGTACTTC